Following are 31 T cell receptor beta chains from one sample sequenced in a study of preoperative IRX-2 immunotherapy in early breast cancer. Produced via immunoSEQ multiplex PCR; TCRdb's table is partial and in-frame only. The profile shows approximately 100,000 clones, around 86% of them singletons. Sample treatment: preoperative locoregional IRX-2 cytokine immunotherapy. Sequencing was performed on tumor tissue, taken after IRX-2 immunotherapy. These receptors all come from a human donor with breast cancer.

This clone occurred a few times. The chain is built from TRBV11-3 and TRBJ1-1; D may be TRBD1 (6 bases). The CDR3 loop spans 15 amino acids. V was pared by 1 base and J by 1 base, with 10 bases between. CDR1 and CDR2 (germline): SGHNT, YENEEA. The CDR3 spells CASSLGGGKNTEAFF. In DNA form, the CDR3 reads TGTGCCAGCAGCTTAGGGGGGGGCAAGAACACTGAAGCTTTCTTT.

The chain couples TRBV11-3 to TRBJ2-7; D perhaps matches TRBD1 (6 bases). Germline CDR1 and CDR2: SGHNT and YENEEA. V gave up 6 bases and J gave up 2 bases, with 17 bases separating them. CDR3 length: 15 amino acids. The CDR3 sequence: CASSWPFRGTYEQYF. The CDR3 DNA reads TGTGCCAGCAGTTGGCCGTTCAGGGGAACCTACGAGCAGTACTTC.

This chain uses TRBV7-1 with TRBJ1-2; TRBD1 is a possible D gene (5 bases). TRBV7-1 belongs to the ORF category, with a function that is uncertain. V was clipped by 4 bases and J by 5 bases, with 20 bases between them. This CDR3 is 16 amino acids long. As DNA, the CDR3 is TGTGCCAGCAGCTTAACCGCTGGGGCAGGGTCATATGGCTACACCTTC. Encoded protein: CASSLTAGAGSYGYTF.

This clone appeared a single time. V usage is TRBV5-1 and J usage is TRBJ2-3; D is perhaps TRBD1 (6 bases). The CDR3 is 15 residues long. Trimming pared 0 bases from V and 4 bases from J, leaving 12 bases between. CDR1 and CDR2 (germline): SGHRS, YFSETQ. As DNA, the CDR3 is TGCGCCAGCAGCTTGGTCAGGGGTTATTCAGATACGCAGTATTTT. It translates to CASSLVRGYSDTQYF.

The chain recombines TRBV11-3 with TRBJ1-3; D remains unclear. Between the trimmed V and J ends, which lost 3 bases and 2 bases, there was a span of 8 bases. The CDR3 consists of 14 residues. Germline CDR1 reads SGHNT; CDR2 reads YENEEA. CDR3 protein: CASSFSGAGNTIYF. The CDR3, as DNA: TGTGCCAGCAGCTTCAGCGGGGCTGGAAACACCATATATTTT.

The CDR3 loop is CASSPNGGLNTGELFF. The CDR3 DNA is TGTGCCAGCTCACCAAACGGGGGCCTGAACACCGGGGAGCTGTTTTTT. The rearrangement uses TRBV18 and TRBJ2-2, with D possibly called TRBD1 or TRBD2 (6 bases each). Germline CDR1 and CDR2: KGHSH and LQKENI. Trimming removed 2 bases from V and 1 base from J, with 11 bases in between. The CDR3 length is 16 residues.

The chain carries TRBV6-8 and TRBJ2-2, with D possibly TRBD2 on 6 matching bases. From germline, CDR1 is MNHGY and CDR2 SAAAGT. This CDR3 contains 15 residues. V shed 0 bases and J shed 2 bases, with 7 bases lying between them. The CDR3: CASSYSGLNTGELFF. The CDR3 nucleotides read TGTGCCAGCAGTTACTCGGGACTTAACACCGGGGAGCTGTTTTTT.

This chain connects TRBV28 to TRBJ1-1; possible D gene TRBD1, 6 bases. This CDR3 has 14 residues. V lost 7 bases to trimming and J lost 3 bases, with 15 bases between them. CDR1 is MDHEN, CDR2 SYDVKM, per germline. The DNA for the CDR3 is TGTGCCAGCACCATAGGGGGTCGGGACACTGAAGCTTTCTTT. This sequence encodes CASTIGGRDTEAFF.

V gene TRBV5-1 combines with J gene TRBJ2-5; no clear D gene. Germline V gene data show CDR1 as SGHRS and CDR2 as YFSETQ. The CDR3 runs to 17 residues. Trimming stripped 2 bases from V and 2 bases from J, with 19 bases between. CDR3 residues: CASSFPRRTMLQETQYF. CDR3 DNA sequence: TGCGCCAGCAGCTTCCCCCGGCGGACGATGTTACAAGAGACCCAGTACTTC.

The J gene is TRBJ2-1, the V gene TRBV28; 8 bases are shared with TRBD2. Looked up from germline, CDR1 is MDHEN and CDR2 is SYDVKM. CDR3 size: 13 residues. Trimming at V came to 7 bases and at J to 7 bases, leaving 6 bases not matched to a gene. The CDR3 loop reads CASTVAGLNEQFF. CDR3 sequence (DNA): TGTGCCAGCACCGTAGCGGGGTTAAATGAGCAGTTCTTC. Drawing the rest from reference TRBV28 and TRBJ2-1, the complete variable domain is DVKVTQSSRYLVKRTGEKVFLECVQDMDHENMFWYRQDPGLGLRLIYFSYDVKMKEKGDIPEGYSVSREKKERFSLILESASTNQTSMYLCASTVAGLNEQFFGPGTRLTVL.

This rearrangement joins TRBV23-1 to TRBJ2-2; a possible D gene is TRBD1 (6 bases). TRBV23-1 is reported as an ORF; its role is uncertain. The CDR3 covers 13 residues. Trimming took off 10 bases at V and 3 bases at J, with 12 bases between the two ends. DNA for the CDR3: TGCGCCACCGGACAGACGTACACCGGGGAGCTGTTTTTT. It translates to CATGQTYTGELFF.

The V call is TRBV5-1, the J call TRBJ2-2; weak D call: TRBD1 (5 bases). The V and J ends lost 4 bases and 3 bases respectively, with 13 bases between them. This CDR3 is 15 amino acids long. In germline, CDR1 is SGHRS, CDR2 YFSETQ. CDR3 amino acids: CASSIQEPDTGELFF. CDR3 DNA: TGCGCCAGCAGCATACAGGAGCCTGACACCGGGGAGCTGTTTTTT.

A remark on this clone: X is used for the amino acid whose nucleotide is unread or ambiguous. The rearrangement joins TRBV6-8 to TRBJ1-1; tentatively, D is TRBD1 (5 bases). This CDR3 has 16 amino acids. Germline values: CDR1 MNHGY, CDR2 SAAAGT. V was pared by 11 bases and J by 0 bases, with 22 bases between. CDR3 region: CAXRISGYTMNTEAFF. Written as DNA, the CDR3 is TGTGCCRGCCGGATCTCAGGGTATACAATGAACACTGAAGCTTTCTTT.

The chain employs TRBV7-1 and TRBJ2-3, with a weak D call TRBD1 (6 bases). TRBV7-1 is an ORF for which the function is uncertain. V was cut by 4 bases and J by 6 bases, with 14 bases left in between. The CDR3 runs 14 residues. The CDR3 protein is CASSLRNREDTQYF. The CDR3 nucleotides read TGTGCCAGCAGCTTAAGGAACAGGGAGGATACGCAGTATTTT.

The chain has TRBV7-7 and TRBJ1-3; 9 bases fit TRBD1. Losses at the gene ends were 5 bases for V and 0 bases for J; bases not matched to a gene: 5. Looked up from germline, CDR1 is SSHAT and CDR2 is FNYEAQ (reference sequence). The CDR3 has 16 amino acids. For the CDR3, the DNA is TGTGCCAGCAGCGACAGGGGGGCGTACTCTGGAAACACCATATATTTT. It translates to CASSDRGAYSGNTIYF.

This clone was counted a few times. This chain connects TRBV6-8 to TRBJ2-7; tentatively, D is TRBD1 or TRBD2 (5 bases each). The CDR3 totals 13 residues. The V gene lost 9 bases and the J gene lost 2 bases, with 14 bases spanning the gap. The germline V gene encodes CDR1 MNHGY and CDR2 SAAAGT. The DNA of the CDR3 is TGTGCCAGTGGGACCTACACCGCCTACGAGCAGTACTTC. This gives the protein CASGTYTAYEQYF.

This clone was seen a single time. The chain couples TRBV10-3 to TRBJ2-5; D is unresolved. Germline CDR1 is ENHRY and CDR2 is SYGVKD. V was trimmed by 1 base and J by 2 bases, leaving 5 bases between them. The CDR3 contains 13 residues. The CDR3 sequence is CAISEYSQETQYF. The CDR3 region has the DNA TGTGCCATCAGTGAGTACTCGCAAGAGACCCAGTACTTC.

The rearrangement joins TRBV28 to TRBJ1-2; a weak D match, TRBD1 (6 bases). Trimming removed 1 base at V and 4 bases at J, with 10 bases between. Germline V gives CDR1 MDHEN, CDR2 SYDVKM. The CDR3 sequence is 14 residues long. The CDR3 here is CASSLLGGPYGYTF. Written as DNA, the CDR3 is TGTGCCAGCAGTTTATTAGGGGGGCCCTATGGCTACACCTTC.

J is TRBJ1-2 and V is TRBV29-1; D possibly corresponds to TRBD1 (5 bases). The V gene lost 3 bases and the J gene lost 0 bases, with 14 bases spanning the gap. Germline lookup yields CDR1 SQVTM and CDR2 ANQGSEA. The CDR3 is 15 residues long. CDR3 in DNA: TGCAGCGTTGATAACCGGGACCGGGCTAACTATGGCTACACCTTC. It specifies CSVDNRDRANYGYTF.

This clone was counted a single time. The genes are TRBV5-1 and TRBJ2-5; TRBD2 aligns across 13 bases. The V and J ends lost 4 bases and 4 bases, in that order; junction bases with no gene match: 4. Germline loops: CDR1 SGHRS, CDR2 YFSETQ. This CDR3 spans 15 amino acids. The CDR3 reads CASSPGTSGAETQYF. CDR3 DNA sequence: TGCGCCAGCAGCCCCGGGACTAGCGGGGCAGAGACCCAGTACTTC.

CDR3 amino acids: CASSLGGTVYGYTF. The CDR3, as DNA: TGTGCCAGCTCCTTGGGCGGGACAGTCTATGGCTACACCTTC. V is TRBV18 and J is TRBJ1-2; TRBD1 matches 7 bases. With 6 bases clipped from V and 4 bases from J, the junction kept 8 bases outside the gene matches. The length of the CDR3 is 14 residues. Germline V lookup: CDR1 KGHSH, CDR2 LQKENI.

The chain couples TRBV28 to TRBJ1-3; D is unclear. Trimming removed 5 bases from V and 9 bases from J, with 26 bases in between. The germline V gene encodes CDR1 MDHEN and CDR2 SYDVKM. The length of the CDR3 is 17 residues. CDR3 nucleotides: TGTGCCAGCAGTGCCCTCGACGCGGGATACCTTGGAGGCACCATATATTTT. Translation gives CASSALDAGYLGGTIYF.

As regards this clone: Relative to the germline gene, one junction end is altered; a read error may explain this. For the CDR3, the DNA is TGTGCCAGCAGTTATCAGACCTACCATGAGCAGTTCTTC. Amino acid sequence: CASSYQTYHEQFF. The chain uses TRBV6-7 and TRBJ2-1; D is undetermined. TRBV6-7 is marked as an open reading frame, function uncertain. The CDR3 spans 13 residues.

The chain recombines TRBV5-1 with TRBJ1-2; 10 bases line up with TRBD1. The CDR3 consists of 14 residues. Trimming took 4 bases from V and 3 from J; bases not matched to a gene: 3. Germline V lookup: CDR1 SGHRS, CDR2 YFSETQ. The CDR3 reads CASSDRGRDYGYTF. In DNA, the CDR3 is TGCGCCAGCAGCGACAGGGGGCGCGACTATGGCTACACCTTC.

A single count supports this clone. The CDR3 coding sequence is TGTGCCAGCTCACCAGACAGGGGGAACACCATATATTTT. This codes for CASSPDRGNTIYF. V usage is TRBV18 and J usage is TRBJ1-3; 9 bases are a match to TRBD1. The CDR3 is 13 amino acids. With 2 bases clipped from V and 7 bases from J, the junction kept 0 bases outside the gene matches. CDR1 is KGHSH and CDR2 is LQKENI in the germline V gene. Full variable domain (missing parts from reference TRBV18 and TRBJ1-3): NAGVMQNPRHLVRRRGQEARLRCSPMKGHSHVYWYRQLPEEGLKFMVYLQKENIIDESGMPKERFSAEFPKEGPSILRIQQVVRGDSAAYFCASSPDRGNTIYFGEGSWLTVV.

The chain couples TRBV5-1 to TRBJ2-5, with D possibly matching TRBD1 (6 bases). The germline V gene has CDR1 SGHRS and CDR2 YFSETQ. With 4 bases removed from V and 0 bases from J, the gap between germline ends came to 10 bases. CDR3 size: 14 residues. CDR3 loop: CASSRTEYQETQYF. The CDR3, as DNA: TGCGCCAGCAGCCGGACAGAATACCAAGAGACCCAGTACTTC.

The genes are TRBV28 and TRBJ1-5; no definite D call. V was cut by 7 bases and J by 1 base, with 5 bases left in between. The germline CDR1 and CDR2 sequences are MDHEN and SYDVKM. The length of the CDR3 is 12 residues. CDR3 bases: TGTGCCAGCACCTGGAGCAATCAGCCCCAGCATTTT. It translates to CASTWSNQPQHF.

The chain carries TRBV18 and TRBJ1-1; D unresolved. CDR1 and CDR2 from the germline V gene are KGHSH and LQKENI. The germline V and J ends were trimmed by 5 bases and 5 bases, with 12 bases remaining between them. There are 13 residues in the CDR3. The CDR3 is CASSGFTGTEAFF. The CDR3 DNA follows: TGTGCCAGCTCAGGTTTTACGGGGACTGAAGCTTTCTTT.

The chain's CDR3 is CASSPYFQETQYF. The CDR3 DNA is TGTGCCAGCTCACCTTACTTTCAAGAGACCCAGTACTTC. This chain joins TRBV18 and TRBJ2-5; D gene ambiguous. This CDR3 region has 13 residues. Germline values: CDR1 KGHSH, CDR2 LQKENI. Trimming removed 3 bases from V and 2 bases from J, with 7 bases in between.

The V and J genes are TRBV28 and TRBJ1-4; TRBD1 matches 8 bases. The CDR3 is 15 residues long. In germline, CDR1 is MDHEN, CDR2 SYDVKM. Losses at the gene ends were 5 bases for V and 5 bases for J; bases not matched to a gene: 7. CDR3 loop: CASSALRQGNEKLFF. CDR3 nucleotides: TGTGCCAGCAGTGCCCTGAGACAGGGGAATGAAAAACTGTTTTTT.

The chain joins TRBV6-8 to TRBJ1-5; TRBD1 matches 7 bases. V lost 6 bases to trimming and J lost 1 base; unmatched junction nucleotides: 6. The CDR3 length is 15 residues. The germline V gene encodes CDR1 MNHGY and CDR2 SAAAGT. This CDR3 is CASSPTGTSNQPQHF. CDR3 nucleotides: TGTGCCAGCAGCCCGACAGGGACAAGCAATCAGCCCCAGCATTTT.